This TCR beta chain emerged from a study of cytomegalovirus exposure and HLA in healthy donors (dated by TCRdb to 2017 to 2019). Context from the whole study: An earlier analysis of several hundred of the donors reported 250 to 300 Gb of sequence data and 90 million to 120 million unique TCR beta sequences obtained from approximately 180 million T cells. Donor age, sex, ethnicity and CMV serostatus were collected together with the repertoire data. Class I and class II HLA loci were covered by the typing at four-digit resolution. High-throughput TCR immunosequencing, statistical association of individual TCRs with disease status, and machine learning were combined to predict cytomegalovirus infection status. An early release that covered some 640 HLA-typed donors contained 250 to 350 gigabases of sequencing data and about 84 million unique TCR sequences. The T cell repertoires of some 700 subjects were profiled by immunosequencing and related to cytomegalovirus serostatus. All discovery cohort repertoires had been generated using a single sequencing platform. The number of donors typed differed by locus, with roughly 629-640 for A, B, C, DRB1 and DQB1, 522 for DQA1, about 610 for DPA1, and some 440 for DPB1. The study aimed to test whether cataloging public T cell receptors could reveal signatures of past pathogen exposure. Among the roughly 370 genotyped donors, about 83% belonged to the genetic ancestry cluster associated with self-reported Caucasian donors. On average, roughly 240,000 unique TCR beta nucleotide sequences were sequenced per donor among a few hundred genotyped donors of the cohort, with about 17% of those sequences being non-productive. Four or five DR-DQ haplotypes were treated as single units for association and clustering because of strong linkage in the cohort. A separate validation cohort of roughly 110 different subjects was used in addition to the roughly 640-subject first cohort. Rather than using new phenotypic data, the later analysis identified candidate immune exposures from TCR beta sequences and from how often those sequences occurred across donors. In an earlier analysis of a few hundred of the donors, high-throughput TCR beta sequencing was used to judge whether each TCR beta V gene segment behaved as functional or pseudogenic. A later analysis re-analyzed previously published TCR beta repertoires from 650 to 800 donors and added high-resolution HLA genotyping to study TCR occurrence patterns. A later genetic analysis took genome-wide SNP genotypes for about three fifths of the roughly 700 donors and used that subset as a discovery cohort.

Broad study findings and their caveats: A later analysis found that most CMV-associated TCR beta chains appeared HLA-restricted, with HLA associations seemingly driven largely by CMV exposure. Assigning TCR associations to individual alleles was difficult when HLA alleles, especially DR and DQ, strongly co-occurred. An association between a missense DCLRE1C variant and V-gene and J-gene trimming of TCR beta chains was found in a later genetic analysis and replicated in an independent cohort. The study gave a list of roughly 150 TCR beta chains associated with cytomegalovirus. The 87-base-pair reads could not distinguish some IMGT-functional V segments, including TRBV6-2 and TRBV6-3, so those segments were excluded. A further reported finding was that TCR beta sequences accurately predicted the HLA-A and HLA-B alleles for most subjects in the first cohort. Because some donors lacked HLA typing at each locus, the association tests relied only on the typed subset. Most TCR sequences were seen in very few donors, while some public TCRs were found in many individuals. In a later analysis, TCR association rates were found to vary across HLA loci, with the most associated TCRs seen for DRB1 alleles and the fewest for HLA-C alleles. In an earlier analysis of some 540 of the donors, most TCR beta V segments appeared in productive rearrangements about 90% or about 30% of the time, broadly matching IMGT annotations. A cluster of highly shared sequence variants was judged likely to be a technical artifact of the sequencing pipeline. A later genetic analysis reported fewer N-insertions in productive TCRs among donors in an Asian-associated ancestry cluster than the approximately 700-donor mean. Sequencing depth was assumed to be roughly uniform across donors in the presence/absence analyses, though that assumption may not hold. At a false discovery rate of 0.05, a later analysis linked some 17,000 TCR beta sequences to specific HLA alleles. In a later analysis, several top co-occurrence clusters were reported to appear linked to parvovirus B19, influenza, CMV and Epstein-Barr virus. Immune exposure information for the cohort was limited to CMV serostatus. Seventeen rarely observed V segments, including chromosome 9 orphons, were excluded from the earlier analysis of a few hundred of the donors because counts were too low. It was suggested by the authors that the approach could potentially be generalized to other disease states and immunological phenotypes. A few of the identified cytomegalovirus-associated TCR beta chains were confirmed in vitro to be specific for cytomegalovirus antigens. The cohort was sequenced for TCR beta chains only, and without alpha or paired-chain data the features that could be detected were limited. Linkage disequilibrium might explain the correlated functional status among segregating V segments, but an unknown experimental factor could not be ruled out. Compared with equally common non-associated chains, HLA-associated TCR beta chains in a later analysis were more clonally expanded and had lower generation probabilities. Cytomegalovirus status was reported to be diagnosed by the classifier with high specificity and sensitivity in both the original and validation cohorts.

V gives up 1 base and J gives up 5 bases, and the segment between their germline ends measures 13 bases. The CDR3 spans 15 residues, from the cysteine through the phenylalanine. Left in the record is the CDR3 DNA by itself, 45 bases read in frame from the first base. Via the germline V gene, CDR1 is SGHDT and CDR2 YYEEEE. In total, more than 500 healthy bone marrow donors made up the cohort. All cohort members were sampled while nominally healthy, although unrecorded immune exposures were likely present. The donor tested CMV seronegative, placing the donor among the 352 seronegative members of the cohort. A peripheral blood sample was collected from each donor, and TCR beta sequencing was performed on peripheral blood mononuclear cells. The Qiagen DNeasy Blood Extraction Kit was used to extract genomic DNA from the blood cell samples. Libraries were built with the immunoSEQ multiplex PCR assay. A mixture of 60 forward primers for TCR Vbeta segments and 13 reverse primers for TCR Jbeta segments was used in the multiplex PCR. Amplification of the CDR3 region of rearranged TCR beta genes was performed with a multiplex PCR assay on genomic DNA. The amplified TCR beta libraries were sequenced on the Illumina HiSeq System as 87-base-pair reads. In the original analysis: A later analysis tallied roughly 76 million unique TCR beta chains across the 666 repertoires, and around 10 million of those chains were shared by two or more donors. Raw reads were error-corrected and collapsed into unique sequences by a nearest-neighbor algorithm in which closely related sequences were merged to remove PCR and sequencing errors. To assign V, D and J gene segments, CDR3 sequences were aligned to IMGT reference sequences. For a sequence to be retained, a match of at least six nucleotides was required to both a V gene segment and a J gene segment. Rearrangements were classified as productive when the CDR3 lacked stop codons and remained in frame with V and J, and all other rearrangements were classified as non-productive. Following IMGT convention, CDR3 was defined as the stretch from the second conserved V-encoded cysteine to the conserved J-encoded phenylalanine. Sequences without an unambiguous match to a single V gene segment were excluded from the earlier analysis of about 600 of the donors. In an earlier analysis of approximately 560 of the donors, a V segment was called functional when productive rearrangements were above 56.7%, and segregating when the standard deviation between donors exceeded 5%. To diagnose cytomegalovirus status from the catalog of TCR beta chain sequences, a statistical classification framework was built. A later analysis assigned V and J genes by comparing TCR nucleotide sequences with IMGT/GENE-DB human TR gene sequences. A later analysis assigned CDR3 sequences and most-parsimonious VDJ recombination scenarios with the TCRdist pipeline. In a later analysis, each TCR beta chain was defined by its CDR3 amino acid sequence together with its V-gene family, and reads without a unique V-gene family were excluded. In a later analysis, 550 to 650 highly shared, low-generation-probability nucleotide sequences were removed to address suspected cross-contamination and a sequencing artifact. For each public chain, a later analysis derived a clonal expansion index from normalized ranks of inferred template counts within each repertoire. A later analysis computed generation probabilities with a VDJ recombination model fitted to out-of-frame rearrangements, and checked the results against IGoR. In a later analysis, TCR-TCR, TCR-HLA and TCR-CMV co-occurrence was scored with hypergeometric tests, and a repertoire-size bias correction was applied to TCR pairs. A later analysis estimated false discovery rates by permuting HLA or CMV assignments 20 times. In a later analysis, co-occurring TCRs were grouped using DBSCAN, and TCRdist sequence similarity was added for clustering within HLA-allele-positive subsets. Repertoires with fewer than 30,000 or more than 120,000 public chains were left out of co-occurrence clustering, as were a handful of repertoires with anomalous nucleotide sharing. Drawn from immuneACCESS, this table holds only the in-frame rearrangements with V and J called that TCRdb kept. Clones are partly lost; checked studies trace under half to an unresolved V gene and leave the rest unexplained. The V and J calls and the clone size are those of that table, but D and trimming were determined from the DNA. This sample lists about 140,000 clones; 70% to 80% were detected once. The top ten clonotypes cover almost 4% of the sample.

A word on this clone: Its antigen has not been determined. No clone much larger than this one lies a single base away; base qualities are absent.

This clonotype was sampled from a man aged 18 to 29 in good health and CMV-seronegative. The V and J segments used are TRBV5-6 and TRBJ2-1; D gene: possibly TRBD2, on 6 matching bases. The source material was PBMCs. The sequenced DNA: TGTGCCAGCAGCTTGTTGGGGGGAAGGGACAATGAGCAGTTCTTC. Its protein product is CASSLLGGRDNEQFF.